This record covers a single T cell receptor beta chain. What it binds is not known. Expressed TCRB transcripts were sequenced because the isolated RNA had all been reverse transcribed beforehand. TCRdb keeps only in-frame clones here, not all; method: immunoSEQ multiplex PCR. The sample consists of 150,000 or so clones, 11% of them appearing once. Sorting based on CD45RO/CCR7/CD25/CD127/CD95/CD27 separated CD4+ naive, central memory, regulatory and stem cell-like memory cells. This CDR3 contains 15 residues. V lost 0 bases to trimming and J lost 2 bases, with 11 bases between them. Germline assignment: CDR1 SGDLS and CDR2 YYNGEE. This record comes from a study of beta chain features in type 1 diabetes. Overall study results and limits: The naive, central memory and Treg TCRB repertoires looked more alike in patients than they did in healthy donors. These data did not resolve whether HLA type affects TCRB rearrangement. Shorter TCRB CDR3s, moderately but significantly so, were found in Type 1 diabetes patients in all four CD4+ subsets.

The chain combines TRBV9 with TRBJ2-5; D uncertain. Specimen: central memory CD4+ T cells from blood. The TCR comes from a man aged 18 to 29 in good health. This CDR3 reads CASSVGLVVQETQYF. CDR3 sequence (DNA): TGTGCCAGCAGCGTAGGGCTGGTGGTGCAAGAGACCCAGTACTTC.